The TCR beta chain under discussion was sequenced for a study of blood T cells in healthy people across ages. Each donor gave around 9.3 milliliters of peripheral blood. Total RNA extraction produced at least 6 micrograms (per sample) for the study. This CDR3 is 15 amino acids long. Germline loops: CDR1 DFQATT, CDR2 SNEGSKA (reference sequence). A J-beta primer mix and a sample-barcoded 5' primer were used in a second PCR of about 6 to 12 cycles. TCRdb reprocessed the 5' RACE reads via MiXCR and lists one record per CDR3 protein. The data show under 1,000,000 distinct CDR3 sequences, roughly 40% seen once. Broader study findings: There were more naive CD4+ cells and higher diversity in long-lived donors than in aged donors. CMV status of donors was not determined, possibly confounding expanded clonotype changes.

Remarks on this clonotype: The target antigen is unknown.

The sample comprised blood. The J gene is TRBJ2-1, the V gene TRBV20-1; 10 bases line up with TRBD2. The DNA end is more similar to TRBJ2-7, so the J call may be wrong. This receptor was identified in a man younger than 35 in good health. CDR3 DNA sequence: TGCAGTGCGAAACCATCTAGCGGGGGACACAATGAGCAGTACTTC. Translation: CSAKPSSGGHNEQYF.